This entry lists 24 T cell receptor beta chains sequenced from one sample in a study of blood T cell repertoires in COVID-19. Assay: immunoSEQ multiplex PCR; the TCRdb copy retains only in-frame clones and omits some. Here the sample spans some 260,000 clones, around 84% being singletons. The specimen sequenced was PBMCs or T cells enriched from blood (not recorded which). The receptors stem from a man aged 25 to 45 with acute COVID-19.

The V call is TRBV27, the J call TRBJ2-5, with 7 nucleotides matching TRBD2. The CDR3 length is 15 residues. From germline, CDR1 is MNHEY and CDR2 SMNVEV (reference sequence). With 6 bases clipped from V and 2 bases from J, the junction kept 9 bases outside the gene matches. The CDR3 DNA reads TGTGCCAGCAGCCGTAGCGGGCGCTATCAAGAGACCCAGTACTTC. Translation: CASSRSGRYQETQYF.

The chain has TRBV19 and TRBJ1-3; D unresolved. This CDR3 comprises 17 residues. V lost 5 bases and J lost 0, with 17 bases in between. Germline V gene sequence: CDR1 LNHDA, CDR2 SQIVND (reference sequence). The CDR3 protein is CASSPPTGGYSGNTIYF. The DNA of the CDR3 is TGTGCCAGTAGTCCACCGACCGGCGGATACTCTGGAAACACCATATATTTT.

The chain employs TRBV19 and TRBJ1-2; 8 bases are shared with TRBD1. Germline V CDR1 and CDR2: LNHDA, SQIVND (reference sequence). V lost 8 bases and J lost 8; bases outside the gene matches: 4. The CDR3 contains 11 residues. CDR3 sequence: CASSAGGGYTF. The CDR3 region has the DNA TGTGCCAGTTCGGCAGGGGGCGGCTACACCTTC.

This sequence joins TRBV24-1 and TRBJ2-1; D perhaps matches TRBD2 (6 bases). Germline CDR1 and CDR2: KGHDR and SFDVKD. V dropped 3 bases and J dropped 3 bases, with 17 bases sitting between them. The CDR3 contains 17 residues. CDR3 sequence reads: CATSDIPGKRVYNEQFF. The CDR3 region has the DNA TGTGCCACCAGTGATATCCCCGGGAAGCGGGTCTACAATGAGCAGTTCTTC.

The chain's CDR3 is CASSYSGQFF. CDR3 bases: TGTGCCAGCAGTTACTCCGGGCAGTTCTTC. This chain links TRBV6-6 with TRBJ2-1; D gene uncertain. CDR3 length equals 10 residues. Trimming pared 0 bases from V and 12 bases from J, leaving 3 bases between. CDR1 is MNHNY, CDR2 SVGAGI, per germline (reference sequence).

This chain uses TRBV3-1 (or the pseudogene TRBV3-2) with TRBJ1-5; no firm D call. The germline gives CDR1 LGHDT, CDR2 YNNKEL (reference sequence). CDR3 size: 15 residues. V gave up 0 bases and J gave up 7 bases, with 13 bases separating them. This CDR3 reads CASSQDHDMRQPQHF. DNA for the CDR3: TGTGCCAGCAGCCAAGATCACGATATGCGGCAGCCCCAGCATTTT.

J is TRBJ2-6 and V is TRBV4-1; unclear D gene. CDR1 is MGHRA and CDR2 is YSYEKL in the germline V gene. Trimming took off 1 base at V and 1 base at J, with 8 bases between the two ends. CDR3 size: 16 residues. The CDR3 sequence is CASSQADLSGANVLTF. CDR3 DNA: TGCGCCAGCAGCCAAGCTGACTTATCTGGGGCCAACGTCCTGACTTTC.

CDR3 coding DNA: TGTGCCAGCAGCCAGTCCCCATCTAGCGGCGGCGAGCAGTACGTC. Its protein product is CASSQSPSSGGEQYV. J is TRBJ2-7 and V is TRBV3-1 (or the pseudogene TRBV3-2); TRBD2 matches 7 bases. The V gene's germline CDR1 is LGHDT and CDR2 YNNKEL (reference sequence). The V segment lost 3 bases and the J segment 6 bases; nucleotides outside the gene matches: 11. This CDR3 spans 15 amino acids.

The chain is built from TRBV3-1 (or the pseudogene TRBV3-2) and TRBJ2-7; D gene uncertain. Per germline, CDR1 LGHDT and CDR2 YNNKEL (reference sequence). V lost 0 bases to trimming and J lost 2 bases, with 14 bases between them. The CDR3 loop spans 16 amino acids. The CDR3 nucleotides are TGTGCCAGCAGCCAAGATTTGCAGGAATCCCCCTACGAGCAGTACGTC. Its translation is CASSQDLQESPYEQYV.

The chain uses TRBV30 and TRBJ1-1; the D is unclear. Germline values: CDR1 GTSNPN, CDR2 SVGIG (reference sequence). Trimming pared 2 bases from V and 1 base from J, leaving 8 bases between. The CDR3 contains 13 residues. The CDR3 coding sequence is TGTGCCTGGAGTTGGGCAGCGAACACTGAAGCTTTCTTT. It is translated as CAWSWAANTEAFF. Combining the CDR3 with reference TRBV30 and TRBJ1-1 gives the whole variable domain SQTIHQWPATLVQPVGSPLSLECTVEGTSNPNLYWYRQAAGRGLQLLFYSVGIGQISSEVPQNLSASRPQDRQFILSSKKLLLSDSGFYLCAWSWAANTEAFFGQGTRLTVV.

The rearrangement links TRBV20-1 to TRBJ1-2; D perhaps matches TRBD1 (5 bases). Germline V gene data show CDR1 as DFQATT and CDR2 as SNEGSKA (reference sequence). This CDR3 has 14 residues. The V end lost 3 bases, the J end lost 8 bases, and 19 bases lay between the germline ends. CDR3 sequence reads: CSASTEKAGQGYTF. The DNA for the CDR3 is TGCAGTGCTAGTACCGAGAAGGCAGGGCAGGGCTACACCTTC.

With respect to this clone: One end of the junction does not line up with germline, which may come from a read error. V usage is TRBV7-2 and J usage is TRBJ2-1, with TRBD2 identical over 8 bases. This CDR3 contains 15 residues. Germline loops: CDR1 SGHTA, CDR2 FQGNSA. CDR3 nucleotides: TGTGCCAGCAGCTCCAACGGACTAGCCTACGATGAGCAGTTCTTC. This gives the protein CASSSNGLAYDEQFF.

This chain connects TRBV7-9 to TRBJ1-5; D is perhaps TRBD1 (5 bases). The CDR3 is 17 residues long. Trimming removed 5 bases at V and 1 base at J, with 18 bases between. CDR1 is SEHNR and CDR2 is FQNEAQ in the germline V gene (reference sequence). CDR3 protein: CASSPPGGGLSNQPQHF. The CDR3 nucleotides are TGTGCCAGCAGCCCGCCGGGCGGGGGTTTGAGCAATCAGCCCCAGCATTTT.

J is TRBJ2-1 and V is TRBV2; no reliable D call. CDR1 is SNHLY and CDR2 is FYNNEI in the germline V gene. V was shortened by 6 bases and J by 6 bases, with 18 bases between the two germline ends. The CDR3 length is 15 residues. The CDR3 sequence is CASSSDSSRPNEQFF. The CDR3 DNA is TGTGCCAGCAGCAGTGACTCCTCTAGGCCCAATGAGCAGTTCTTC.

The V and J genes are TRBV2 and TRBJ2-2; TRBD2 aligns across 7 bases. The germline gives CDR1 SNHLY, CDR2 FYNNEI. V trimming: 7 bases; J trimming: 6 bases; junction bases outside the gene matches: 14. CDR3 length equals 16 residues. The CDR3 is CASTPSKAGRSGELFF. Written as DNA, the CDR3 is TGTGCCAGCACTCCTTCGAAAGCGGGAAGGTCCGGGGAGCTGTTTTTT.

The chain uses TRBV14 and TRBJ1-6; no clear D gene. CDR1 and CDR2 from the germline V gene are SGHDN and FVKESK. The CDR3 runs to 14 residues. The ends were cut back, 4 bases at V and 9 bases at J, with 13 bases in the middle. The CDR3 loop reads CASSPPVGGSPLHF. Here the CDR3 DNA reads TGTGCCAGCAGCCCCCCAGTGGGAGGTTCACCCCTCCACTTT.

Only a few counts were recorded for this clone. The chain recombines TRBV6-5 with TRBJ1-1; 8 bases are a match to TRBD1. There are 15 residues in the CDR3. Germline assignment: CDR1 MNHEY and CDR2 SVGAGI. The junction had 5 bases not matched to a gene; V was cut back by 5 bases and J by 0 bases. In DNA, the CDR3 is TGTGCCAGCAGTCGCGGACAGGGTATGAACACTGAAGCTTTCTTT. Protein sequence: CASSRGQGMNTEAFF.

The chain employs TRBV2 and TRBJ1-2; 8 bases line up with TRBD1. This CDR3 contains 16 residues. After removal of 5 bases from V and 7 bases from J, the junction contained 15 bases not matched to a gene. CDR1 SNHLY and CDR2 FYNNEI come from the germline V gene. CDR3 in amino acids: CASSSNTGQAEGGYTF. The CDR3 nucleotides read TGTGCCAGCAGTTCCAACACGGGACAGGCCGAAGGTGGCTACACCTTC.

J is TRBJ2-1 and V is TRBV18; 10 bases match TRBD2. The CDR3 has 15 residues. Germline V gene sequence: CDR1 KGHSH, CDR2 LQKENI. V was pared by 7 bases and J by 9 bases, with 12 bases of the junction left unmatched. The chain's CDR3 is CASLLDSGRFSEQFF. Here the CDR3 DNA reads TGTGCCAGCTTGTTGGATAGCGGGAGGTTCAGTGAGCAGTTCTTC.

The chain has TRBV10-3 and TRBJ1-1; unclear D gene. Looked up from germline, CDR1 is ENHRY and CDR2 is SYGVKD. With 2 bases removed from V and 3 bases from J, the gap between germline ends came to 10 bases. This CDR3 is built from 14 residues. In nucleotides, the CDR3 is TGTGCCATCAGTGAGAGAGGGTTCCACACTGAAGCTTTCTTT. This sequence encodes CAISERGFHTEAFF.

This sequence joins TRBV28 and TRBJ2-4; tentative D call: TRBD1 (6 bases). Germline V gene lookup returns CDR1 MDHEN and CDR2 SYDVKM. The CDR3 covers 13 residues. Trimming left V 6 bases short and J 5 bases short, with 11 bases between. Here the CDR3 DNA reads TGTGCCAGCAGGGGGGCCGGAGAAAACATTCAGTACTTC. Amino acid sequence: CASRGAGENIQYF.

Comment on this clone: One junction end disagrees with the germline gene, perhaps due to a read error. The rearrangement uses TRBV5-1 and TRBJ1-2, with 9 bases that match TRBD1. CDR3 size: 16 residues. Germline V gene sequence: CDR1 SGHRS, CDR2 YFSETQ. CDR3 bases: TGTGCCAGCAGCTTGGGGGCCGGGACAGGGCAAGGCGGCTACACCTTC. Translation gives CASSLGAGTGQGGYTF.

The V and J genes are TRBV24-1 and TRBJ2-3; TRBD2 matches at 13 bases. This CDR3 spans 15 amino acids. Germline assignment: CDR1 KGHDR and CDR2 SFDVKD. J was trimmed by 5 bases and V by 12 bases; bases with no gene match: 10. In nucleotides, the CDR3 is TGTGCCCCTAGGACTAGCGGGAGTGTTGGAGATACGCAGTATTTT. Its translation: CAPRTSGSVGDTQYF.

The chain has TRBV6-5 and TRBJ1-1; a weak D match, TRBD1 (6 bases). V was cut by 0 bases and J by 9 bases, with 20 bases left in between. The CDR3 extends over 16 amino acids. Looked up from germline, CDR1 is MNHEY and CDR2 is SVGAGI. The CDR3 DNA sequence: TGTGCCAGCAGTTACTCGGTCCCCGTCAGGGGCGAGAAAGCTTTCTTT. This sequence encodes CASSYSVPVRGEKAFF.